This TCR beta chain was sequenced for a study of patients and donors after allogeneic stem cell transplantation. One entry per CDR3 protein, called by TCRdb with MiXCR from the RT-PCR reads. Of about 200,000 distinct CDR3 sequences detected, around 41% appear once; the ten largest clones hold under 14%. A few counts support this clonotype. CDR1 and CDR2 from the germline V gene are MNHEY and SMNVEV (reference sequence). The V end was cut by 2 bases, the J end by 12 bases, with 17 bases between. The CDR3 runs to 15 residues. This rearrangement joins TRBV27 to TRBJ1-6, with D possibly TRBD1 on 5 matching bases. This clonotype was obtained from a human donor who was either an allogeneic HSCT recipient or a stem cell or donor lymphocyte infusion donor (not recorded which). It is not recorded whose cells these are; they may come from a transplant donor. Sequencing was performed on blood, either unsorted or a sorted T cell fraction (not recorded which). CDR3 sequence: CASSLRGAFEGPLHF. Here the CDR3 DNA reads TGTGCCAGCAGTTTACGCGGGGCCTTCGAGGGACCCCTCCACTTT.